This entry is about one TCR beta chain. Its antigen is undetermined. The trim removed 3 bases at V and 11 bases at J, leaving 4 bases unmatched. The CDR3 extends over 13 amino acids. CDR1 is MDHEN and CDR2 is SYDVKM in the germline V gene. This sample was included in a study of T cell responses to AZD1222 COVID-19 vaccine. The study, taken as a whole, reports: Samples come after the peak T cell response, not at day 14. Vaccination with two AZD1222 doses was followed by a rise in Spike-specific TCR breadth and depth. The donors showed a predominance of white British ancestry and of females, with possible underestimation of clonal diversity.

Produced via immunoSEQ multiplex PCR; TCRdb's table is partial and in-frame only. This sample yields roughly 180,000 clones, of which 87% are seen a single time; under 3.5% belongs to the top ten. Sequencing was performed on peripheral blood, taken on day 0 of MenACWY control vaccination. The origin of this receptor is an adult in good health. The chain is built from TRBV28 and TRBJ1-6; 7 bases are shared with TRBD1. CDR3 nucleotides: TGTGCCAGCAGTTTCAGGGGGTCGGCACCCCTCCACTTT. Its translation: CASSFRGSAPLHF.